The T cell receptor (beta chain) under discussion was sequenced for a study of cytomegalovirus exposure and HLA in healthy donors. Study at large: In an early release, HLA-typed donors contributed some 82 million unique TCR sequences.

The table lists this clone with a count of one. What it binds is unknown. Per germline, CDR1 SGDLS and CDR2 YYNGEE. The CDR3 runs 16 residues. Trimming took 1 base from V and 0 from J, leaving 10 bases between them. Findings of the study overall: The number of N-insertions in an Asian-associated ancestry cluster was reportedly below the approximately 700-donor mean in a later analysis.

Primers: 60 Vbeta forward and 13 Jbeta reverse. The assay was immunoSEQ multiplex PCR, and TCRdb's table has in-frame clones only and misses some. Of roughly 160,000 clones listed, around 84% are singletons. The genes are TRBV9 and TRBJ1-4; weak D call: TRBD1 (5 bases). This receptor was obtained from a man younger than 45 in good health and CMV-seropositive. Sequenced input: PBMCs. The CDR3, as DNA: TGTGCCAGCAGCGTAAGGGGTGATGCAACTAATGAAAAACTGTTTTTT. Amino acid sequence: CASSVRGDATNEKLFF.